The entry below describes one TCR beta chain. This clone's antigen is unknown. At one of its ends the junction is not consistent with the germline gene, which may arise from a read error. The sample is drawn from a study of tumor and adjacent non-tumor tissue in lung cancer (dated by TCRdb to about 2018). The study in broad terms: Of the cohort, roughly 12 patients had adenocarcinoma, 2 had squamous cell carcinoma and 1 had small cell lung cancer. For each patient, one tumor sample and one normal lung sample were taken, giving approximately 30 paired specimens that underwent TCRbeta CDR3 sequencing. Using bulk TCRbeta repertoires from approximately 15 lung cancer patients, the study set lung tumor tissue side by side with matched distant non-tumor lung tissue. A total of about 130 million productive TCRbeta reads were generated by sequencing, corresponding to an average of approximately 4.3 million reads per sample. The 15 enrolled patients, of whom 10 were men and 5 were women, were aged about 30 to 80 years and were diagnosed with TNM stage I to III disease. Paper-wide results and their limitations: Peripheral blood was not sequenced, so blood TCRbeta repertoires in these lung cancer patients were not examined. Significantly higher TCR diversity was found in younger patients, and higher tumor TCR diversity was associated with shorter overall and disease-free survival. The top 100 clones accounted for a significantly larger cumulative portion of the repertoire in normal lung than in tumor tissue. Only around 16 patients were in the cohort, and the authors stated that larger samples and more detailed clinical data are needed. Tumor tissue showed significantly greater TCR diversity (inverse Simpson) than normal lung tissue (around 450 vs 150, P = 0.0075, Mann-Whitney U test). Neither the sequencing platform nor unique molecular identifiers are named or mentioned anywhere in the methods.

Receptors were amplified or captured by multiplex PCR. Sequencing instrument: Illumina HiSeq 2500. Following protocols modified from ARM-PCR, the researchers constructed TCRbeta libraries through three rounds of nested PCR with primers (Table S4). Before sequencing, PCR products in the 200-500 bp range were cut out of the gel and cleaned up using the QIAquick gel extraction kit. As for the authors' bioinformatics: Trimmomatic was used to clean the reads, FLASH was used to merge the reads into complete CDR3 sequences, and MiTCR was used to assign the reads to V(D)J germline segments. Clonal diversity was computed as the inverse Simpson's index with VDJtools. A read counted as productive if the sequence was in-frame and lacked a premature stop codon. Clones were called with MiXCR by TCRdb after fastp trimmed the public reads at Q25, and only in-frame beta chains were retained. Rows with one shared CDR3 protein collapse into an entry with the most common genes and DNA. For this entry, the V and J calls and clone size follow TCRdb and not the study's own pipeline. The sample data list 100,000 to 150,000 distinct CDR3 sequences, and about 66% of these were observed just once. The ten most abundant clones make up roughly 13% of the sample.

RNA was isolated from bulk, unsorted tissue, and RNA quality was assessed with a NanoDrop ND-1000 and an Agilent 2100. Donors were newly diagnosed lung cancer patients admitted for thoracic surgery in China between August and November 2014, without prior chemotherapy. Anyone who had undergone radiotherapy or chemotherapy before, or who had another cancer at the same time, was left out of the study. Surgical tissue pieces of roughly 1-2.3 cm3 were preserved in RNAlater solution and stored at -80 °C until use. The sample taken for sequencing was lung tumor tissue. The TCR sequence derives from a young man with non-small cell lung cancer.

The CDR3 protein sequence reads: CPSSLQGRYEQYF. The bases are TGTCCCAGCAGTTTACAGGGACGGTACGAGCAGTACTTT. The V and J segments used are TRBV12-3 or TRBV12-4 and TRBJ2-7, and TRBD1 may be the D gene, going by 6 matching bases. From the cysteine up to the phenylalanine, the CDR3 has a length of 13 residues. Only the CDR3 DNA is retained, 39 bases long and in frame from the first base.